Reported below is one TCR beta chain. Antigen specificity is unknown. The sample belongs to a study of T cells in Graves' hyperthyroidism and ophthalmopathy. About the research overall: Peripheral blood collection took place at initial diagnosis, before any treatment. Study observations and caveats: The model identified upcoming ophthalmopathy a median 6.5 months ahead of onset. Blood also showed most of the thyroid clonotypes that were expanded above 0.001.

CDR1 is SGHVS, CDR2 FQNEAQ, per germline. This CDR3 region has 14 residues. From RNA transcripts, TCR beta CDR3 regions were amplified. TCR CDR3 regions were first amplified by RT-PCR with HTBI primers. TCRdb redid the calling of the multiplex PCR reads with MiXCR, one entry per CDR3 protein. The top ten hold roughly 3.3% of the sample, which has around 56,000 distinct CDR3 sequences, approximately 50% seen once. The sequenced sample was blood. The TCR was taken from a woman in her fifties or sixties with Graves' ophthalmopathy. This chain uses TRBV7-8 with TRBJ2-2; D unresolved. The J call is uncertain, as TRBJ1-1 better fits the DNA end. Here the CDR3 reads CASSFQPGNTEAFF. DNA of the CDR3: TGTGCCAGCAGTTTCCAACCGGGAAACACTGAAGCTTTCTTT.